A selection of T cell receptor beta chains follows, all from one sample in a study of early T cells in non-severe SARS-CoV-2 infection. Each CDR3 protein is one row after TCRdb ran MiXCR on the 5' RACE reads. The sample holds 37,000 or so distinct CDR3 sequences; under 8% are singletons and the top ten take about 5.5%. Sample: whole blood. These receptors were collected from an adult who was a healthcare worker with PCR-confirmed SARS-CoV-2 infection or an uninfected control (not recorded which). Both conserved end residues are part of each CDR3. D genes are given only for firm matches. Size is omitted from some rows. Given values are once, few, many or a class for expanded clones.

V gene	D gene	clone size	J gene	CDR3 protein	CDR3 DNA
TRBV3-1	.	many	TRBJ1-2	CASSQGAGRGYTF	TGTGCCAGCAGCCAAGGTGCAGGGCGCGGCTACACCTTC
TRBV21-1	.	.	TRBJ2-5	CASSRQTSKETQYF	TGTGCCAGCAGCAGACAGACTTCTAAAGAGACCCAGTACTTC
TRBV6-4	.	many	TRBJ2-3	CASSDSMGRDF	TGTGCCAGCAGTGACTCGATGGGGCGGGATTTT
TRBV20-1	.	many	TRBJ2-1	CSYGTLGSGEQFF	TGCAGTTATGGGACCTTGGGGTCTGGTGAGCAGTTCTTC
TRBV7-3	.	.	TRBJ2-2	CASSLIWGELFF	TGTGCCAGCAGCTTAATTTGGGGGGAGCTGTTTTTT
TRBV20-1	.	few	TRBJ2-5	CSARDRKGNPETQYF	TGCAGTGCTAGAGATCGGAAGGGGAACCCAGAGACCCAGTACTTC
TRBV6-5	.	many	TRBJ1-1	CASTWGGETEAFF	TGTGCCAGCACTTGGGGCGGGGAGACTGAAGCTTTCTTT
TRBV18	.	many	TRBJ2-1	CASSPPPGPPQFF	TGTGCCAGCTCACCTCCTCCGGGGCCACCGCAGTTCTTC
TRBV20-1	TRBD2	many	TRBJ2-7	CSARGLAGVFSEQYF	TGCAGTGCTAGGGGGCTAGCGGGAGTGTTTTCCGAGCAGTACTTC
TRBV5-1	TRBD2	many	TRBJ2-2	CASSTVAGNTGELFF	TGCGCCAGCAGCACAGTAGCGGGGAATACCGGGGAGCTGTTTTTT
TRBV7-9	.	.	TRBJ2-7	CASSPREERFTSYEQYF	TGTGCCAGCAGCCCGCGAGAGGAAAGGTTTACCTCCTACGAGCAGTACTTC
TRBV20-1	.	many	TRBJ2-6	CSAREGSGANVLTF	TGCAGTGCCCGCGAGGGCTCTGGGGCCAACGTCCTGACTTTC
TRBV4-1	TRBD1	.	TRBJ1-6	CASSLGPGTVNSPLHF	TGCGCCAGCAGCCTAGGACCCGGGACAGTAAATTCACCCCTCCACTTT
TRBV13	.	few	TRBJ2-1	CASSLDPDSYNEQFF	TGTGCCAGCAGCTTAGATCCTGATTCCTACAATGAGCAGTTCTTC
TRBV11-2	.	many	TRBJ2-3	CASSLETGTWGTDTQYF	TGTGCCAGCAGCTTGGAGACAGGGACTTGGGGCACAGATACGCAGTATTTT
TRBV29-1	.	few	TRBJ2-3	CSAHGPASTDTQYF	TGCAGCGCCCACGGCCCCGCGAGCACAGATACGCAGTATTTT
TRBV20-1	.	many	TRBJ2-1	CSAALGRLGSDEQFF	TGCAGTGCAGCCTTGGGCCGCCTGGGGAGCGATGAGCAGTTCTTC
TRBV4-3	.	many	TRBJ2-4	CASSQDLGRFQYF	TGCGCCAGCAGCCAAGATCTTGGACGGTTCCAGTACTTC
TRBV7-9	TRBD2	many	TRBJ2-7	CASSTPGLVYEQYF	TGTGCCAGCAGCACGCCGGGACTAGTCTACGAGCAGTACTTC
TRBV5-5	.	few	TRBJ1-5	CAIRNKVRQPQHF	TGTGCCATCAGAAATAAAGTCCGGCAGCCCCAGCATTTT
TRBV7-9	.	.	TRBJ1-2	CASSLRQDGFYGYTF	TGTGCCAGCAGCTTACGCCAGGACGGCTTCTATGGCTACACCTTC
TRBV2	.	few	TRBJ2-7	CASRGEVEQYF	TGTGCCAGCAGGGGGGAGGTCGAGCAGTACTTC
TRBV25-1	TRBD2	many	TRBJ2-1	CASSGLGRYNEQFF	TGTGCCAGCAGTGGGCTCGGGAGGTACAATGAGCAGTTCTTC
TRBV18	.	.	TRBJ1-1	CASSPGGGPEAFF	TGTGCCAGCTCACCAGGTGGTGGGCCTGAAGCTTTCTTT
TRBV11-2	TRBD2	many	TRBJ2-1	CASSLEAGGTGEQFF	TGTGCCAGCAGCTTAGAGGCGGGAGGGACTGGTGAGCAGTTCTTC
TRBV28	TRBD1	.	TRBJ2-1	CASSLSGTGANEQFF	TGTGCCAGCAGTTTGTCGGGGACAGGAGCGAATGAGCAGTTCTTC
TRBV10-3	.	many	TRBJ1-5	CASSGQGNQPQHF	TGTGCCTCCAGCGGGCAGGGAAATCAGCCCCAGCATTTT
TRBV4-1	TRBD1	many	TRBJ2-3	CASSQQQGSTDTQYF	TGCGCCAGCAGCCAACAACAGGGGAGCACAGATACGCAGTATTTT
TRBV5-4	TRBD1	many	TRBJ1-2	CASSLRPGTGSVGYTF	TGTGCCAGCAGCCTACGCCCCGGGACAGGGTCGGTTGGCTACACCTTC
TRBV13	.	many	TRBJ2-6	CASSRSAPGGANVLTF	TGTGCCAGCTCCAGGTCGGCACCAGGGGGGGCCAACGTCCTGACTTTC
TRBV11-2	.	.	TRBJ2-7	CASSLSGPYEQYF	TGTGCCAGCAGCTTATCCGGCCCCTACGAGCAGTACTTC
TRBV2	TRBD2	few	TRBJ2-1	CASRDSGAYNEQFF	TGTGCCAGCAGGGATAGCGGGGCCTACAATGAGCAGTTCTTC
TRBV5-1	TRBD1	many	TRBJ2-4	CASSAGTGGGLSIQYF	TGCGCCAGCAGCGCGGGGACAGGCGGTGGCTTAAGCATTCAGTACTTC
TRBV4-3	.	.	TRBJ1-1	CASSQRLRGMSEAFF	TGCGCCAGCAGCCAACGTCTGCGGGGGATGTCAGAAGCTTTCTTT
TRBV10-3	TRBD1	many	TRBJ2-5	CAISDRGKDETQYF	TGTGCCATCAGTGACAGGGGGAAGGATGAGACCCAGTACTTC
TRBV19	.	medium-sized	TRBJ1-5	CATQSSITWGNQPQHF	TGTGCCACCCAGTCTTCGATCACCTGGGGCAATCAGCCCCAGCATTTT
TRBV18	.	many	TRBJ1-2	CASSPTREGYGYTF	TGTGCCAGCTCACCCACCCGGGAGGGCTATGGCTACACCTTC
TRBV12-3/TRBV12-4	TRBD2	many	TRBJ2-5	CASSLSDSGLETQYF	TGTGCCAGCAGTTTGAGCGATAGCGGGCTAGAGACCCAGTACTTC
TRBV25-1	.	many	TRBJ1-2	CASSEQGPAVYGYTF	TGTGCCAGCAGTGAACAAGGCCCGGCAGTCTATGGCTACACCTTC
TRBV20-1	TRBD2	.	TRBJ2-7	CSARTSGESYEQYF	TGCAGTGCTAGGACTAGCGGAGAATCCTACGAGCAGTACTTC